These T cell receptor beta chains were read from a single sample in a study of blood T cells in healthy people across ages. MiXCR, applied by TCRdb to the 5' RACE reads, yields one record per CDR3 protein. This table has 850,000 to 1,000,000 distinct CDR3 sequences, about 53% appearing once. Sequences were obtained from blood. These receptors were taken from a woman in her sixties in good health. The CDR3 runs from the conserved cysteine through the conserved F or W. D genes are given only for firm matches. The size entry is marked missing in some rows and otherwise reads once, few, many or a size class.

cdr3_length,j_call,d_call,v_call,clone_size,cdr3_nt,cdr3_aa
15,TRBJ2-5,TRBD2,TRBV5-6,NA,TGTGCCAGCAGCCGGCCGGGACTAGCGGGAGTTGAGCAGTACTTC,CASSRPGLAGVEQYF
16,TRBJ2-1,TRBD2,TRBV20-1,NA,TGCAGTGCTAGAGATCTGCCTAGCGGGGGGGTGGGTGAGCAGTTCTTC,CSARDLPSGGVGEQFF
13,TRBJ2-1,NA,TRBV6-6,NA,TGTGCCAGCAGCCCCCCCGGGGTAGAGACCCAGTTCTTC,CASSPPGVETQFF
19,TRBJ2-1,TRBD2,TRBV20-1,NA,TGCAGTGCTAGTCCTCCCTGGGCACTAGCGGGACTCCTCTACAATGAGCAGTTCTTC,CSASPPWALAGLLYNEQFF
17,TRBJ2-5,TRBD2,TRBV6-2/TRBV6-3,once,TGTGCCAGCAGATCCCGGAGAGCGGGAGGGCTTCAAGAGACCCAGTACTTC,CASRSRRAGGLQETQYF
14,TRBJ2-1,TRBD1,TRBV20-1,few,TGCAGTGGCACGACAGGGAGATCCTACAATGAGCAGTTCTTC,CSGTTGRSYNEQFF
16,TRBJ2-2,NA,TRBV5-1,few,TGCGCCAGCAGTCCGGTATGGGGCGCGGGCACCGGGGAGCTGTTTTTT,CASSPVWGAGTGELFF
17,TRBJ2-3,NA,TRBV11-2,NA,TGTGCCAGCAGCCCGCGGTTGGCACCATTAAGCACAGATACGCAGTATTTT,CASSPRLAPLSTDTQYF
13,TRBJ1-5,NA,TRBV6-6,NA,TGTGCCAGCAGTTACTCCCCAAATCAGCTCCAGCATTTT,CASSYSPNQLQHF
17,TRBJ1-2,NA,TRBV6-6,NA,TGTGCCAGCAGTTATAGTGCCGGACAGACCAAAACAGGGGGCTACACCTTC,CASSYSAGQTKTGGYTF
13,TRBJ2-5,NA,TRBV7-9,NA,TGTGCCAGCAGCTTTATCAGAGGAGAGACCCAGTACTTC,CASSFIRGETQYF
13,TRBJ1-1,TRBD1,TRBV5-1,few,TGCGCCAGCAGCGGGACAGTGAACACTGAAGCTTTCTTT,CASSGTVNTEAFF
16,TRBJ2-3,NA,TRBV27,NA,TGTGCCAGCAGTCCGCGACAGGGAGGCTCCCCAGATACGCAGTATTTT,CASSPRQGGSPDTQYF
13,TRBJ1-2,NA,TRBV6-5,many,TGTGCCAGCAGTTACGAACGGAGCTATGGCTACACCTTC,CASSYERSYGYTF